This T cell receptor (beta chain) was profiled in a study of molecular identifiers for immune sequencing clone quantification. Whole-study findings and limits: In CMV-specific effectors, clones above 20 copies held over 99% of molecules; naive, under 1%.

One entry per CDR3 protein, called by TCRdb with MiXCR from the PCR reads. The sample lists 300,000 to 350,000 distinct CDR3 sequences, about 21% seen once, with roughly 0.86% in the top ten. Deletions cut 4 bases from V and 10 bases from J, with 11 bases between. Germline values: CDR1 GTSNPN, CDR2 SVGIG (reference sequence). This CDR3 spans 12 amino acids. This clonotype has ten or more counts. Its antigen is unidentified. The source of this sequence is a human donor in good health. Some libraries in this study had Jurkat cell RNA spiked in. This chain links TRBV30 with TRBJ1-6, with a weak D call TRBD1 (6 bases). Sequencing was performed on naive CD8+ T cells from blood, with Jurkat cell RNA spiked in. Noted subset: FACS-sorted CD8+CD4-CCR7+CD45RA+ naive T cells. In nucleotides, the CDR3 is TGTGCCTGGATACAGGGAGGGTCACCCCTCCACTTT. Encoded protein: CAWIQGGSPLHF.